The TCR beta chain under discussion was sequenced for a study of T cell responses to AZD1222 COVID-19 vaccine. Study observations and caveats: Samples come after the peak T cell response, not at day 14.

V was clipped by 3 bases and J by 1 base, with 9 bases between them. From germline, CDR1 is SEHNR and CDR2 FQNEAQ (reference sequence). The CDR3 totals 15 residues. Turning to this clone: Its antigen is as yet unknown.

Only in-frame clones appear in the TCRdb table, and some are missing; sequencing was by immunoSEQ multiplex PCR. The profile covers around 64,000 clones, with around four fifths appearing a single time and 5.5% to 7% taken by the ten largest. The sequence was obtained from an adult who received the AZD1222 COVID-19 vaccine. Here the sequenced sample was peripheral blood, taken 28 days after the second AZD1222 dose. The chain is built from TRBV7-9 and TRBJ1-4, with D uncertain. As DNA, the CDR3 is TGTGCCAGCAGCTTTGGGGAGCGAACTAATGAAAAACTGTTTTTT. Translation: CASSFGERTNEKLFF.